These 12 T cell receptor beta chains were all obtained from the same sample, sequenced in a study of early T cells in non-severe SARS-CoV-2 infection (dated by TCRdb to the early 2020s). The library relied on 5' RACE. These reads were obtained on a NextSeq 500. TCRdb trimmed public reads at Q25 via fastp, called clones via MiXCR and kept in-frame beta chains. Each entry is one CDR3 protein sequence, shown with its most common DNA and genes. The sample contains about 67,000 distinct CDR3 sequences, around 10% of them found a single time. The ten largest clonotypes hold about 3.8% of the sample. Specimen: whole blood. These receptor sequences come from an adult who was a healthcare worker with PCR-confirmed SARS-CoV-2 infection or an uninfected control (not recorded which).

This clonotype was seen a handful of times. The chain uses TRBV5-1 and TRBJ1-1; 8 bases line up with TRBD1. Germline lookup yields CDR1 SGHRS and CDR2 YFSETQ. This CDR3 has 15 residues. Trimming removed 2 bases from V and 3 bases from J; junction bases left unmatched: 6. The CDR3 is CASSFAGGADTEAFF. The CDR3 DNA sequence: TGCGCCAGCAGCTTCGCAGGGGGCGCGGACACTGAAGCTTTCTTT.

This clonotype was detected ten times or more. The chain employs TRBV24-1 and TRBJ2-2; 10 nucleotides agree with TRBD1. J was trimmed by 6 bases and V by 5 bases; bases with no gene match: 5. CDR1 is KGHDR, CDR2 SFDVKD, per germline. The CDR3 has 15 residues. The CDR3 spells CATSGTGGEAGELFF. CDR3 coding DNA: TGTGCCACCAGTGGGACAGGGGGGGAGGCCGGGGAGCTGTTTTTT.

This clonotype showed up many times. The gene calls are TRBV5-1 and TRBJ2-7, with D uncertain. CDR3 size: 12 residues. Trimming cost V 4 bases and J 4 bases, with 9 bases left between them. The germline V gene encodes CDR1 SGHRS and CDR2 YFSETQ. The CDR3 DNA sequence: TGCGCCAGCAGCCCTGGGAATTACGAGCAGTACTTC. This sequence encodes CASSPGNYEQYF. Complete variable domain (other parts from reference TRBV5-1 and TRBJ2-7): KAGVTQTPRYLIKTRGQQVTLSCSPISGHRSVSWYQQTPGQGLQFLFEYFSETQRNKGNFPGRFSGRQFSNSRSEMNVSTLELGDSALYLCASSPGNYEQYFGPGTRLTVT.

This clonotype was found many times. This chain links TRBV6-1 with TRBJ2-3; D remains ambiguous. V lost 0 bases and J 0 bases, leaving 7 bases between the germline ends. Germline-derived CDR1 and CDR2 are MNHNS and SASEGT. This CDR3 contains 15 residues. The CDR3 here is CASSEALGSTDTQYF. The CDR3 nucleotides read TGTGCCAGCAGTGAAGCGCTCGGCAGCACAGATACGCAGTATTTT.

The rearrangement links TRBV7-9 to TRBJ2-3; D gene ambiguous. Germline lookup yields CDR1 SEHNR and CDR2 FQNEAQ (reference sequence). The length of the CDR3 is 12 residues. The V end lost 5 bases, the J end lost 3 bases, and 6 bases lay between the germline ends. CDR3: CASSRKTDTQYF. CDR3 DNA: TGTGCCAGCAGCCGCAAAACAGATACGCAGTATTTT. Drawing the rest from reference TRBV7-9 and TRBJ2-3, the complete variable domain is DTGVSQNPRHKITKRGQNVTFRCDPISEHNRLYWYRQTLGQGPEFLTYFQNEAQLEKSRLLSDRFSAERPKGSFSTLEIQRTEQGDSAMYLCASSRKTDTQYFGPGTRLTVL.

This clonotype was detected ten times or more. The V and J genes are TRBV4-1 and TRBJ2-1, with 8 positions matching TRBD2. This CDR3 comprises 17 residues. Trimming took 3 bases from V and 5 from J; bases not matched to a gene: 12. Germline V gene data show CDR1 as MGHRA and CDR2 as YSYEKL. CDR3 amino acids: CASSHLKRGLANNEQFF. The CDR3 DNA reads as TGCGCCAGCAGCCACCTGAAGAGAGGACTAGCAAACAATGAGCAGTTCTTC.

At least ten counts were recorded for this clonotype. This chain links TRBV19 with TRBJ2-7; TRBD1 aligns across 8 bases. Per the germline V gene, CDR1 is LNHDA and CDR2 is SQIVND (reference sequence). The V segment lost 1 base and the J segment 0 bases; nucleotides outside the gene matches: 2. The CDR3 length is 15 residues. The DNA for the CDR3 is TGTGCCAGTAGTATAGGGACAGGGTACTCCTACGAGCAGTACTTC. This gives the protein CASSIGTGYSYEQYF.

Written as DNA, the CDR3 is TGTGCCAGCAGCGGGGGCGGGCAACACAGCACAGATACGCAGTATTTT. It translates to CASSGGGQHSTDTQYF. V is TRBV5-8 and J is TRBJ2-3, with a possible D match to TRBD1 (6 bases). CDR1 SGHTS and CDR2 YDEGEE come from the germline V gene. With 4 bases removed from V and 0 bases from J, the gap between germline ends came to 15 bases. CDR3 size: 16 residues.

J is TRBJ2-6 and V is TRBV10-3, with D hard to call. The V end was cut by 2 bases, the J end by 2 bases, with 7 bases between. This CDR3 is 15 amino acids long. Germline V lookup: CDR1 ENHRY, CDR2 SYGVKD. CDR3 amino acids: CAISEGMAGANVLTF. Here the CDR3 DNA reads TGTGCCATCAGTGAGGGGATGGCTGGGGCCAACGTCCTGACTTTC.

The rearrangement joins TRBV7-9 to TRBJ1-4, with D unresolved. The CDR3 sequence is 12 residues long. V gave up 5 bases and J gave up 8 bases, with 9 bases separating them. Germline CDR1 is SEHNR and CDR2 is FQNEAQ (reference sequence). The CDR3 loop is CASSEKAEKLFF. In DNA, the CDR3 is TGTGCCAGCAGCGAAAAGGCAGAAAAACTGTTTTTT. The full variable domain, in which reference TRBV7-9 and TRBJ1-4 provide the parts outside the CDR3, is DTGVSQNPRHKITKRGQNVTFRCDPISEHNRLYWYRQTLGQGPEFLTYFQNEAQLEKSRLLSDRFSAERPKGSFSTLEIQRTEQGDSAMYLCASSEKAEKLFFGSGTQLSVL.

This clonotype has a count of ten or more. The V gene is TRBV19, the J gene TRBJ2-1, with 7 positions matching TRBD2. The trim removed 3 bases at V and 10 bases at J, leaving 12 bases unmatched. Germline V gene lookup returns CDR1 LNHDA and CDR2 SQIVND (reference sequence). The CDR3 is 15 amino acids. The chain's CDR3 is CASSILGGGYQEQFF. The DNA for the CDR3 is TGTGCCAGTAGTATTCTCGGGGGAGGGTATCAAGAGCAGTTCTTC.

This clonotype was detected many times. The chain has TRBV27 and TRBJ2-7, with 8 bases lining up with TRBD2. This CDR3 is built from 13 residues. The V segment lost 7 bases and the J segment 3 bases; nucleotides outside the gene matches: 5. CDR1 is MNHEY, CDR2 SMNVEV, per germline (reference sequence). In nucleotides, the CDR3 is TGTGCCAGCAATCATAGCGGGGACTACGAGCAGTACTTC. This sequence encodes CASNHSGDYEQYF.